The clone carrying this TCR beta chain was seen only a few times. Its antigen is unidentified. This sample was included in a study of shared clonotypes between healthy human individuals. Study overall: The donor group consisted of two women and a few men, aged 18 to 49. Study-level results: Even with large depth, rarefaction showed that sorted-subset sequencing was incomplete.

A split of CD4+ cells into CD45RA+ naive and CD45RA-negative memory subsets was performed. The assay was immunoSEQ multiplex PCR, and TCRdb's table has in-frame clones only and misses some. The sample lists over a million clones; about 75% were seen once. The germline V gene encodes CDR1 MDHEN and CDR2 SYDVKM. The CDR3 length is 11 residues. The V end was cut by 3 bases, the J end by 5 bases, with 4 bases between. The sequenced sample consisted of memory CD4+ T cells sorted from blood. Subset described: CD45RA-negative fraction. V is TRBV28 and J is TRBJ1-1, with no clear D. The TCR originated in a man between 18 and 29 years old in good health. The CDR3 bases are TGTGCCAGCAGTTTTACTACTGAAGCTTTCTTT. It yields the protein CASSFTTEAFF. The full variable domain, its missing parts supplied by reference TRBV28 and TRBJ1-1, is DVKVTQSSRYLVKRTGEKVFLECVQDMDHENMFWYRQDPGLGLRLIYFSYDVKMKEKGDIPEGYSVSREKKERFSLILESASTNQTSMYLCASSFTTEAFFGQGTRLTVV.